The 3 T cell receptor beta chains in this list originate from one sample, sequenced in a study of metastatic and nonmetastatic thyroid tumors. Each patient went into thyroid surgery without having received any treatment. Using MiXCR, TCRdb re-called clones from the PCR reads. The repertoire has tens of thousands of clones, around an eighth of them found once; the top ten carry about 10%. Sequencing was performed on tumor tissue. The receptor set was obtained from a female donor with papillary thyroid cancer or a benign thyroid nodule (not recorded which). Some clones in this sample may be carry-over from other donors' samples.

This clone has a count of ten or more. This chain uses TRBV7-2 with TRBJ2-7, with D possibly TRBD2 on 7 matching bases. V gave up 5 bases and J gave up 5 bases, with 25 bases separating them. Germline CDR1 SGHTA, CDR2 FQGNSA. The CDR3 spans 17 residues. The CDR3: CASSQIGGAAGAHEQYF. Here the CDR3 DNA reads TGTGCCAGCAGCCAAATTGGGGGCGCGGCGGGAGCCCACGAGCAGTACTTC.

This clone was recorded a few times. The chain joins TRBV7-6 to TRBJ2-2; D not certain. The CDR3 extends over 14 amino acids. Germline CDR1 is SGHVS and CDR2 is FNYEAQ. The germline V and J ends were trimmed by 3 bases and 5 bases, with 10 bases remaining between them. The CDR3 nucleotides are TGTGCCAGCAGCTTTGGTTCCCAGACCGGGGAGCTGTTTTTT. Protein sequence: CASSFGSQTGELFF.

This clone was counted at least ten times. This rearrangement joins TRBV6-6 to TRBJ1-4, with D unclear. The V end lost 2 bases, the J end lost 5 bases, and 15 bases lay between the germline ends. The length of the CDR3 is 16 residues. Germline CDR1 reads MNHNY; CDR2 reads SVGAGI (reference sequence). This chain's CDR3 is CASSYVPGAKNEKLFF. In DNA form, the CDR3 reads TGTGCCAGCAGTTACGTTCCAGGAGCTAAGAATGAAAAACTGTTTTTT.